This record concerns one T cell receptor beta chain sequence. Its antigen is still unknown. These data come from a study of cytomegalovirus exposure and HLA in healthy donors. Findings and caveats of the study: A few CMV-associated chains proved CMV antigen-specific in vitro.

In germline, CDR1 is SGHTA, CDR2 FQGTGA. The length of the CDR3 is 18 residues. The V gene end was trimmed by 4 bases and the J gene end by 0 bases; junction bases not matched to a gene: 6. TCRdb's table, derived via immunoSEQ multiplex PCR, lists solely in-frame clones and lacks some. The data contain approximately 58,000 clones, about 91% of them singletons. This sequence joins TRBV7-3 and TRBJ2-6, with TRBD1 matching over 10 bases. The clonotype comes from a woman in her 30s in good health and CMV-seronegative. The specimen sequenced was PBMCs. The CDR3 here is CASSSGTGDGSGANVLTF. The CDR3 bases are TGTGCCAGCAGCTCTGGGACAGGGGATGGCTCTGGGGCCAACGTCCTGACTTTC.